Each of the 22 T cell receptor beta chains below was sequenced from the same sample in a study of cytomegalovirus exposure and HLA in healthy donors. The primer mix had 60 Vbeta and 13 Jbeta primers. The method was immunoSEQ multiplex PCR; TCRdb's version includes in-frame clones alone and lacks a portion of them. The table lists about 160,000 clones, around 80% of them singletons. Sequenced sample: PBMCs. The source is a male donor in good health and CMV-seropositive.

This chain uses TRBV5-4 with TRBJ2-3; 10 nucleotides line up with TRBD1. This CDR3 has 13 residues. Germline loops: CDR1 SGHNT, CDR2 YYREEE (reference sequence). After removal of 7 bases from V and 4 bases from J, the junction contained 3 bases not matched to a gene. The CDR3 bases are TGTGCCAGCGACAGGGGGCAAGCAGATACGCAGTATTTT. Amino acids: CASDRGQADTQYF.

In its sample, this clone was seen once. V gene TRBV13 combines with J gene TRBJ2-7; TRBD2 is a possible D gene (5 bases). Trimming removed 5 bases from V and 1 base from J, with 15 bases in between. The length of the CDR3 is 15 residues. Germline V gene data show CDR1 as PRHDT and CDR2 as FYEKMQ (reference sequence). Here the CDR3 reads CASSVRRSGSYEQYF. Here the CDR3 DNA reads TGTGCCAGCAGCGTACGACGGTCGGGGTCCTACGAGCAGTACTTC.

The chain combines TRBV5-1 with TRBJ1-1; 9 bases agree with TRBD1. The ends lost 0 bases at V and 4 bases at J; junction bases unmatched: 16. This CDR3 comprises 19 residues. Germline values: CDR1 SGHRS, CDR2 YFSETQ. The chain's CDR3 is CASSLAGATGGTVSTEAFF. CDR3 nucleotides: TGCGCCAGCAGCTTGGCCGGTGCCACAGGGGGCACGGTGAGCACTGAAGCTTTCTTT.

DNA for the CDR3: TGTGCTAGTGCGGACAGGGAGACGGCGGCTTTCTTT. Translated, it gives CASADRETAAFF. The chain employs TRBV12-5 and TRBJ1-1; 8 bases match TRBD1. The germline CDR1 and CDR2 sequences are LGHNT and FRNRAP. Trimming cost V 7 bases and J 11 bases; bases outside gene matches: 9. CDR3 size: 12 residues.

This clone has a single count. J is TRBJ2-3 and V is TRBV7-2, with TRBD2 identical over 11 bases. Germline loops: CDR1 SGHTA, CDR2 FQGNSA. The CDR3 length is 16 residues. J was trimmed by 4 bases and V by 4 bases; bases with no gene match: 7. The CDR3 spells CASSSRLAGSSDTQYF. Written as DNA, the CDR3 is TGTGCCAGCAGCTCGCGACTAGCGGGATCCTCAGATACGCAGTATTTT.

The V call is TRBV7-2, the J call TRBJ2-7; 12 nucleotides line up with TRBD2. The CDR3 runs to 15 residues. V was pared by 8 bases and J by 0 bases, with 5 bases of the junction left unmatched. Per germline, CDR1 SGHTA and CDR2 FQGNSA. The CDR3 nucleotides read TGTGCCAGCCTGACTAGCGGGAGAGCCTCCTACGAGCAGTACTTC. Its translation is CASLTSGRASYEQYF.

The rearrangement uses TRBV21-1 and TRBJ2-7; the table assigns TRBD1, which was not confirmed against the DNA. TRBV21-1 is noted as a pseudogene. CDR3 size: 17 residues. The CDR3 coding sequence is TGTGCCAGCAGCACCTCGCCAGGGGGCCGTTCTCCCTACGAGCAGTACTTC. Protein: CASSTSPGGRSPYEQYF.

This chain connects TRBV7-8 to TRBJ1-5; D not certain. Germline V CDR1 and CDR2: SGHVS, FQNEAQ. The V end lost 7 bases, the J end lost 4 bases, and 17 bases lay between the germline ends. The CDR3 has 15 amino acids. CDR3 amino acids: CASIEGHSQNQPQHF. For the CDR3, the DNA is TGTGCCAGCATTGAAGGTCACAGCCAAAATCAGCCCCAGCATTTT.

The chain combines TRBV4-1 with TRBJ1-4; 7 nucleotides agree with TRBD1. Germline V gene lookup returns CDR1 MGHRA and CDR2 YSYEKL. The CDR3 totals 16 residues. With V trimmed by 6 bases and J by 3 bases, 10 bases remained unmatched. CDR3 amino acids: CASSQAPGQPNEKLFF. The CDR3 nucleotides read TGCGCCAGCAGTCAGGCTCCGGGACAGCCTAATGAAAAACTGTTTTTT.

V and J are TRBV5-5 and TRBJ2-7; 9 bases line up with TRBD1. The length of the CDR3 is 16 residues. Germline assignment: CDR1 SGHKS and CDR2 YYEKEE (reference sequence). V was clipped by 2 bases and J by 6 bases; unmatched bases: 12. CDR3 coding DNA: TGTGCCAGCAGCTTTCCAGGGGGACAGGGAAGCCTCGAGCAGTACTTC. Its translation: CASSFPGGQGSLEQYF.

V usage is TRBV6-1 and J usage is TRBJ1-1; D is ambiguous. Germline-derived CDR1 and CDR2 are MNHNS and SASEGT. This CDR3 spans 15 amino acids. Trimming took off 5 bases at V and 0 bases at J, with 13 bases between the two ends. The CDR3 DNA sequence: TGTGCCAGCAGTTTGGAGCCCGCGGTGAACACTGAAGCTTTCTTT. This codes for CASSLEPAVNTEAFF.

The CDR3 sequence: CASSLSSGRPHNEQFF. The CDR3 region has the DNA TGCGCCAGCAGCCTCTCTAGCGGGAGGCCCCACAATGAGCAGTTCTTC. V and J are TRBV5-1 and TRBJ2-1; 11 bases map to TRBD2. The V gene end was trimmed by 4 bases and the J gene end by 5 bases; junction bases not matched to a gene: 8. This CDR3 comprises 16 residues. CDR1 and CDR2 from the germline V gene are SGHRS and YFSETQ.

This chain uses TRBV27 with TRBJ2-6; TRBD1 aligns across 8 bases. The CDR3 is 18 amino acids. J was trimmed by 7 bases and V by 6 bases; bases with no gene match: 17. The V gene's germline CDR1 is MNHEY and CDR2 SMNVEV (reference sequence). This chain's CDR3 is CASRAKTGVVGVANVLTF. CDR3 coding DNA: TGTGCCAGCAGGGCTAAGACAGGGGTTGTAGGTGTAGCCAACGTCCTGACTTTC. Complete variable domain (other parts from reference TRBV27 and TRBJ2-6): EAQVTQNPRYLITVTGKKLTVTCSQNMNHEYMSWYRQDPGLGLRQIYYSMNVEVTDKGDVPEGYKVSRKEKRNFPLILESPSPNQTSLYFCASRAKTGVVGVANVLTFGAGSRLTVL.

The V gene is TRBV7-9, the J gene TRBJ2-5; 7 bases agree with TRBD1. The CDR3 runs 15 residues. The germline V gene encodes CDR1 SEHNR and CDR2 FQNEAQ (reference sequence). The J segment lost 4 bases and the V segment lost 1 base, leaving 6 bases of the junction unmatched. CDR3 sequence (DNA): TGTGCCAGCAGCTTAGGGGACAGTATAGGAGAGACCCAGTACTTC. As protein: CASSLGDSIGETQYF.

This rearrangement joins TRBV6-5 to TRBJ1-2; maybe TRBD1 (6 bases). Germline CDR1 and CDR2: MNHEY and SVGAGI. Trimming pared 4 bases from V and 1 base from J, leaving 13 bases between. The CDR3 totals 15 residues. The CDR3 is CASSSSGQINYGYTF. Written as DNA, the CDR3 is TGTGCCAGCAGTTCATCTGGACAGATTAACTATGGCTACACCTTC.

CDR3 region: CASSSRDTRNGYTF. Here the CDR3 DNA reads TGTGCCAGCAGCAGCCGGGACACTCGGAATGGCTACACCTTC. V is TRBV5-8 and J is TRBJ1-2, with D possibly being TRBD1 (6 bases). The CDR3 loop spans 14 amino acids. Per germline, CDR1 SGHTS and CDR2 YDEGEE. V shed 4 bases and J shed 6 bases, with 16 bases lying between them. The variable domain in full, completed from reference TRBV5-8 and TRBJ1-2, reads EAGVTQSPTHLIKTRGQQATLRCSPISGHTSVYWYQQALGLGLQFLLWYDEGEERNRGNFPPRFSGRQFPNYSSELNVNALELEDSALYLCASSSRDTRNGYTFGSGTRLTVV.

The chain combines TRBV5-8 with TRBJ1-1; D might be TRBD1 (6 bases). The germline V gene has CDR1 SGHTS and CDR2 YDEGEE. Deletions cut 0 bases from V and 3 bases from J, with 6 bases between. The CDR3 is 13 amino acids. CDR3 sequence reads: CASSLDRDTEAFF. CDR3 DNA sequence: TGTGCCAGCAGCTTGGACAGGGACACTGAAGCTTTCTTT.

This chain joins TRBV10-3 and TRBJ1-1; tentative D call: TRBD1 (5 bases). The CDR3 extends over 12 amino acids. Trimming cost V 5 bases and J 5 bases, with 9 bases left between them. Germline values: CDR1 ENHRY, CDR2 SYGVKD. The CDR3 sequence is CAISRGGTEAFF. CDR3 bases: TGTGCCATCAGTCGCGGGGGAACTGAAGCTTTCTTT.

J is TRBJ2-1 and V is TRBV6-5; 11 bases agree with TRBD2. CDR3 size: 15 residues. Germline CDR1 and CDR2: MNHEY and SVGAGI. J lost 4 bases, V lost 8 bases, and 7 bases had no gene match. CDR3 bases: TGTGCCAGCCGAACCGGGACTAGCGGTTACAATGAGCAGTTCTTC. It translates to CASRTGTSGYNEQFF.

The chain combines TRBV7-8 with TRBJ2-2; TRBD1 matches at 9 bases. V dropped 5 bases and J dropped 2; count of bases not matched to a gene: 9. Germline loops: CDR1 SGHVS, CDR2 FQNEAQ. The CDR3 is 17 amino acids. The CDR3 DNA is TGTGCCAGCAGCCACCACTGGGACAGGGTTAACACCGGGGAGCTGTTTTTT. Amino acids: CASSHHWDRVNTGELFF.

The chain couples TRBV6-5 to TRBJ1-3; unclear D gene. This CDR3 is built from 15 residues. The V and J ends lost 2 bases and 1 base respectively, with 9 bases between them. From germline, CDR1 is MNHEY and CDR2 SVGAGI. The CDR3 sequence: CASSYGWSSGNTIYF. The CDR3 DNA is TGTGCCAGCAGTTACGGTTGGAGTTCTGGAAACACCATATATTTT.

This chain connects TRBV6-1 to TRBJ2-7; D remains ambiguous. This CDR3 region has 13 residues. The germline V gene has CDR1 MNHNS and CDR2 SASEGT. The V and J ends lost 1 base and 3 bases respectively, with 7 bases between them. Written as DNA, the CDR3 is TGTGCCAGCAGTGAAGTCCCCTACTACGAGCAGTACTTC. Protein sequence: CASSEVPYYEQYF.